This T cell receptor beta chain derives from a study of regulatory T cells in long-lasting Graves disease. The sample holds many counts of this clonotype. Time point described: newly diagnosed GD, antithyroid drugs for less than 3 months. Following extraction of RNA from PBMCs, that RNA was used to make the TCR library. Patients came through an endocrinology department, and that department was in Xi'an, China. V was cut by 2 bases and J by 6 bases, with 14 bases left in between. The germline gives CDR1 SGHRS, CDR2 YFSETQ. The CDR3 runs to 15 residues. Through Arm-PCR of CDR3 regions and iRepertoire HTBI primers, TCR beta libraries were built. A single record per CDR3 protein comes from TCRdb applying MiXCR to the multiplex PCR reads. There are about 540,000 distinct CDR3 sequences in the sample; approximately 15% occur only once, and more than 8.5% lies in the top ten. The same specimen was also included in a second study, on T cells in Graves' hyperthyroidism and ophthalmopathy.

The chain has TRBV5-1 and TRBJ2-2; D is unclear. This TCR was sampled from a man aged 30-40 years with Graves disease. Sequencing was performed on peripheral blood mononuclear cells (PBMCs), taken at new diagnosis, from a patient treated with antithyroid drugs. The CDR3 here is CASSFGQPGAGELFF. The CDR3, as DNA: TGCGCCAGCAGCTTCGGGCAGCCCGGCGCCGGGGAGCTGTTTTTT.